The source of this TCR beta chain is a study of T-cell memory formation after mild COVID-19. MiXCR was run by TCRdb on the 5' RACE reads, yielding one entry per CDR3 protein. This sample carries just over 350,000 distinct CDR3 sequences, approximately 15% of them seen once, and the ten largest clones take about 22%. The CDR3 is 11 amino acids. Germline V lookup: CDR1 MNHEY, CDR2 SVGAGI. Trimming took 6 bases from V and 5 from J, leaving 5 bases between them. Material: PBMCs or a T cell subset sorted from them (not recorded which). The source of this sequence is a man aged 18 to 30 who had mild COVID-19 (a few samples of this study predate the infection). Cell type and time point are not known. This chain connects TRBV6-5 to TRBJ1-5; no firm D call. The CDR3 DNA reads TGTGCCAGCAGGGAAGATCAGCCCCAGCATTTT. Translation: CASREDQPQHF.